This T cell receptor beta chain is drawn from a study of blood T cell repertoires in COVID-19. The table lists this clone with a few counts. CDR1 is SGHAT, CDR2 FQNNGV, per germline. V was cut by 5 bases and J by 6 bases, with 10 bases left in between. The CDR3 runs to 12 residues. This table comes from immunoSEQ multiplex PCR, and its TCRdb copy is limited to in-frame clones, with some not included. In the table there are some 200,000 clones, about 80% of which are singletons. The sample consisted of PBMCs or T cells enriched from blood (not recorded which). The clonotype was recovered from a man aged 40-55 years who had recovered from COVID-19. This chain connects TRBV11-2 to TRBJ2-5, with D perhaps matching TRBD1 (5 bases). The CDR3 nucleotides are TGTGCCAGCAGCCAAGGGGAAAAGACCCAGTACTTC. Protein: CASSQGEKTQYF.